The next 27 T cell receptor beta chains were all read from a single sample in a study of cytomegalovirus exposure and HLA in healthy donors. Primers for the PCR totalled 60 Vbeta and 13 Jbeta. The assay was immunoSEQ multiplex PCR, and TCRdb's table has in-frame clones only and misses some. Of some 130,000 clones in the sample, around 77% were seen once. Sample: PBMCs. These receptors originate from a male donor in good health and CMV-seropositive.

This clone was seen more than once but under ten times. The V and J genes are TRBV6-1 and TRBJ1-1; 8 bases align to TRBD1. From germline, CDR1 is MNHNS and CDR2 SASEGT. With V trimmed by 1 base and J by 0 bases, 7 bases remained unmatched. The CDR3 sequence is 17 residues long. The CDR3 DNA reads as TGTGCCAGCAGTGAAGGAGGACAGGGCTGGATGAACACTGAAGCTTTCTTT. This encodes CASSEGGQGWMNTEAFF.

The V gene is TRBV7-6, the J gene TRBJ2-7; TRBD2 might be the D (6 bases). This CDR3 comprises 13 residues. V lost 5 bases, J lost 3 bases, and 11 bases lay in between. The germline gives CDR1 SGHVS, CDR2 FNYEAQ. The DNA for the CDR3 is TGTGCCAGCAGCATTGGGCGGGGCTACGAGCAGTACTTC. Amino acids: CASSIGRGYEQYF.

The sample holds a few counts of this clone. V gene TRBV2 combines with J gene TRBJ2-7; possibly TRBD1 for D (6 bases). This CDR3 region has 14 residues. Trimming cost V 4 bases and J 9 bases, with 19 bases left between them. Germline V lookup: CDR1 SNHLY, CDR2 FYNNEI. CDR3 in amino acids: CASSVGQGSQSQYF. CDR3 nucleotides: TGTGCCAGCAGTGTGGGGCAGGGGTCGCAGTCGCAGTACTTC. Together with reference TRBV2 and TRBJ2-7, the CDR3 gives the full variable domain: EPEVTQTPSHQVTQMGQEVILRCVPISNHLYFYWYRQILGQKVEFLVSFYNNEISEKSEIFDDQFSVERPDGSNFTLKIRSTKLEDSAMYFCASSVGQGSQSQYFGPGTRLTVT.

About this clone: Other DNA sequences in the same sample also yield this CDR3. The chain uses TRBV19 and TRBJ1-1; possible D gene TRBD1, 5 bases. Germline CDR1 reads LNHDA; CDR2 reads SQIVND (reference sequence). V was shortened by 6 bases and J by 1 base, with 9 bases between the two germline ends. The CDR3 is made up of 13 amino acids. CDR3 in amino acids: CASSIGGNTEAFF. In nucleotides, the CDR3 is TGTGCCAGTAGCATCGGGGGGAACACTGAAGCTTTCTTT.

This clone appeared a few times. The V and J genes are TRBV27 and TRBJ1-1; TRBD1 matches at 12 bases. The V segment lost 9 bases and the J segment 2 bases; nucleotides outside the gene matches: 13. The germline gives CDR1 MNHEY, CDR2 SMNVEV (reference sequence). This CDR3 contains 17 residues. The CDR3, as DNA: TGTGCCAGTCAACCCTCGGGACAGGGGGCTCGAAACACTGAAGCTTTCTTT. This encodes CASQPSGQGARNTEAFF.

The rearrangement joins TRBV6-4 to TRBJ2-7; TRBD1 might be the D (6 bases). Trimming took 2 bases from V and 6 from J, leaving 11 bases between them. Germline loops: CDR1 MRHNA, CDR2 SNTAGT. The CDR3 contains 13 residues. The DNA of the CDR3 is TGTGCCAGCAGTGACCAAAGAGGGGGCGAGCAGTACTTC. This sequence encodes CASSDQRGGEQYF.

The chain carries TRBV19 and TRBJ2-7; 8 positions agree with TRBD2. This CDR3 is 16 amino acids long. Losses at the gene ends were 0 bases for V and 0 bases for J; bases not matched to a gene: 4. Per the germline V gene, CDR1 is LNHDA and CDR2 is SQIVND (reference sequence). This chain's CDR3 is CASSIDGGGTSYEQYF. CDR3 bases: TGTGCCAGTAGTATAGACGGCGGGGGGACCTCCTACGAGCAGTACTTC.

The chain joins TRBV11-2 to TRBJ2-3, with D maybe TRBD2 (7 bases). Germline V lookup: CDR1 SGHAT, CDR2 FQNNGV. Trimming took 8 bases from V and 4 from J, leaving 19 bases between them. The CDR3 totals 15 residues. The CDR3, as DNA: TGTGCCAGCGCTATAGGGGGGGTCCTCGCAGATACGCAGTATTTT. Translating gives CASAIGGVLADTQYF.

The CDR3 is CASSYRVGGTEAFF. The CDR3 region has the DNA TGTGCCAGCAGTTACAGGGTCGGAGGCACTGAAGCTTTCTTT. The V call is TRBV28, the J call TRBJ1-1, with D possibly TRBD1 on 6 matching bases. CDR1 and CDR2 (germline): MDHEN, SYDVKM. The CDR3 runs 14 residues. V was trimmed by 4 bases and J by 4 bases, leaving 13 bases between them. Using reference TRBV28 and TRBJ1-1 for the parts outside the CDR3, the full variable domain is DVKVTQSSRYLVKRTGEKVFLECVQDMDHENMFWYRQDPGLGLRLIYFSYDVKMKEKGDIPEGYSVSREKKERFSLILESASTNQTSMYLCASSYRVGGTEAFFGQGTRLTVV.

The CDR3 protein is CASSLPSGVYNEQFF. The DNA for the CDR3 is TGTGCCAGCAGCTTACCTAGCGGGGTCTACAATGAGCAGTTCTTC. The V call is TRBV7-9, the J call TRBJ2-1; TRBD2 matches at 9 bases. The CDR3 length is 15 residues. Germline V gene data show CDR1 as SEHNR and CDR2 as FQNEAQ (reference sequence). With V trimmed by 2 bases and J by 3 bases, 2 bases remained unmatched.

V usage is TRBV7-2 and J usage is TRBJ2-5, with D maybe TRBD2 (6 bases). The CDR3 covers 13 residues. V lost 5 bases and J lost 2, with 9 bases in between. Germline loops: CDR1 SGHTA, CDR2 FQGNSA. The CDR3 sequence: CASSGEAQETQYF. The DNA of the CDR3 is TGTGCCAGCAGCGGGGAGGCGCAAGAGACCCAGTACTTC.

The chain uses TRBV5-6 and TRBJ2-6, with TRBD2 as a possible D gene (6 bases). Per the germline V gene, CDR1 is SGHDT and CDR2 is YYEEEE. V lost 4 bases and J 0 bases, leaving 8 bases between the germline ends. The CDR3 has 15 residues. The CDR3 nucleotides are TGTGCCAGCAGCCACGGGAGCTCTGGGGCCAACGTCCTGACTTTC. Its translation is CASSHGSSGANVLTF.

V gene TRBV14 combines with J gene TRBJ1-2; no clear D gene. From germline, CDR1 is SGHDN and CDR2 FVKESK. The ends were cut back, 4 bases at V and 4 bases at J, with 7 bases in the middle. The CDR3 covers 12 residues. The CDR3 protein is CASSPGLYGYTF. CDR3 nucleotides: TGTGCCAGCAGCCCGGGTCTCTATGGCTACACCTTC.

The rearrangement uses TRBV5-1 and TRBJ2-5, with TRBD2 matching 8 bases. The CDR3 length is 13 residues. Germline CDR1 SGHRS, CDR2 YFSETQ. The V and J ends lost 0 bases and 5 bases, in that order; junction bases with no gene match: 0. This CDR3 is CASSLERGETQYF. The DNA for the CDR3 is TGCGCCAGCAGCTTGGAGCGGGGGGAGACCCAGTACTTC.

The J gene is TRBJ2-7, the V gene TRBV6-1, with D perhaps TRBD2 (6 bases). Germline assignment: CDR1 MNHNS and CDR2 SASEGT. Trimming stripped 1 base from V and 0 bases from J, with 10 bases between. The CDR3 is 15 residues long. DNA of the CDR3: TGTGCCAGCAGTGAAGTGGGGGGTGGCTCCTACGAGCAGTACTTC. Its protein is CASSEVGGGSYEQYF.

The rearrangement joins TRBV6-1 to TRBJ1-1; TRBD1 agrees at 10 bases. Germline V gene lookup returns CDR1 MNHNS and CDR2 SASEGT. This CDR3 has 15 residues. J lost 4 bases, V lost 1 base, and 3 bases had no gene match. Here the CDR3 reads CASSEGQGAVTEAFF. The CDR3 nucleotides read TGTGCCAGCAGTGAAGGACAGGGGGCGGTCACTGAAGCTTTCTTT.

This chain connects TRBV15 to TRBJ2-7; weak D call: TRBD2 (5 bases). The length of the CDR3 is 15 residues. Germline V gene sequence: CDR1 LNHNV, CDR2 YYDKDF (reference sequence). The V end was cut by 3 bases, the J end by 0 bases, with 12 bases between. The CDR3 spells CATSRTLGSSYEQYF. CDR3 bases: TGTGCCACCAGCAGGACACTAGGGAGCTCCTACGAGCAGTACTTC. The whole variable domain, filled in from reference TRBV15 and TRBJ2-7, reads DAMVIQNPRYQVTQFGKPVTLSCSQTLNHNVMYWYQQKSSQAPKLLFHYYDKDFNNEADTPDNFQSRRPNTSFCFLDIRSPGLGDTAMYLCATSRTLGSSYEQYFGPGTRLTVT.

V is TRBV6-6 and J is TRBJ1-1; 10 nucleotides line up with TRBD1. The germline CDR1 and CDR2 sequences are MNHNY and SVGAGI (reference sequence). V dropped 6 bases and J dropped 5; count of bases not matched to a gene: 12. This CDR3 has 16 amino acids. The CDR3 loop reads CASSQGQGIGWTEAFF. The CDR3 nucleotides are TGTGCCAGCAGCCAGGGACAGGGGATCGGGTGGACTGAAGCTTTCTTT.

V is TRBV6-1 and J is TRBJ2-3; possibly TRBD2 for D (6 bases). Trimming removed 8 bases at V and 0 bases at J, with 12 bases between. The CDR3 covers 14 residues. Per the germline V gene, CDR1 is MNHNS and CDR2 is SASEGT. CDR3: CASERLGSTDTQYF. In DNA, the CDR3 is TGTGCCAGCGAACGACTAGGCAGCACAGATACGCAGTATTTT.

This clone has more than one count but fewer than ten. The gene calls are TRBV5-4 and TRBJ2-2, with D possibly TRBD1 on 5 matching bases. Per germline, CDR1 SGHNT and CDR2 YYREEE (reference sequence). The CDR3 is 17 residues long. The ends were cut back, 4 bases at V and 1 base at J, with 17 bases in the middle. CDR3 protein: CASSQSAGFVNTGELFF. The CDR3 DNA reads TGTGCCAGCAGCCAAAGTGCAGGGTTTGTGAACACCGGGGAGCTGTTTTTT.

The chain has TRBV5-4 and TRBJ1-2; D might be TRBD1 (6 bases). Germline CDR1 reads SGHNT; CDR2 reads YYREEE (reference sequence). This CDR3 region has 15 residues. V dropped 4 bases and J dropped 5 bases, with 18 bases sitting between them. Written as DNA, the CDR3 is TGTGCCAGCAGCGCAACCTCAGGGGTGGGGTATGGCTACACCTTC. This encodes CASSATSGVGYGYTF.

The chain is built from TRBV6-5 and TRBJ2-3, with D maybe TRBD2 (6 bases). The CDR3 length is 16 residues. The germline V gene has CDR1 MNHEY and CDR2 SVGAGI. Trimming cost V 0 bases and J 2 bases, with 12 bases left between them. The CDR3 protein is CASSYSGGTFTDTQYF. CDR3 sequence (DNA): TGTGCCAGCAGTTACTCCGGGGGAACCTTCACAGATACGCAGTATTTT.

V gene TRBV7-8 combines with J gene TRBJ2-1; TRBD2 aligns across 10 bases. V was pared by 2 bases and J by 5 bases, with 0 bases of the junction left unmatched. Per the germline V gene, CDR1 is SGHVS and CDR2 is FQNEAQ. The CDR3 loop spans 14 amino acids. CDR3 DNA: TGTGCCAGCAGCTTACTAGCGGGGGACAATGAGCAGTTCTTC. Amino acid sequence: CASSLLAGDNEQFF.

This clone turned up a few times. The chain is built from TRBV15 and TRBJ2-7, with a possible D match to TRBD2 (5 bases). The CDR3 contains 14 residues. Deletions cut 4 bases from V and 2 bases from J, with 12 bases between. Germline V gives CDR1 LNHNV, CDR2 YYDKDF (reference sequence). The CDR3 loop is CATSKWWRAYEQYF. CDR3 bases: TGTGCCACCAGCAAGTGGTGGCGGGCCTACGAGCAGTACTTC.

The rearrangement links TRBV5-1 to TRBJ2-7, with D perhaps matching TRBD1 (5 bases). CDR1 SGHRS and CDR2 YFSETQ come from the germline V gene. V was pared by 5 bases and J by 7 bases, with 19 bases between. This CDR3 is built from 14 residues. CDR3 sequence (DNA): TGCGCCAGCAGACGCTACCCGGACATGGGGGAGCAGTACTTC. Translated: CASRRYPDMGEQYF.

The V and J genes are TRBV5-1 and TRBJ1-1, with 7 bases identical to TRBD1. The CDR3 length is 12 residues. CDR1 is SGHRS and CDR2 is YFSETQ in the germline V gene. J was trimmed by 7 bases and V by 4 bases; bases with no gene match: 4. CDR3 sequence reads: CASSRGQNEAFF. The CDR3 nucleotides read TGCGCCAGCAGCAGGGGACAGAATGAAGCTTTCTTT.

This clone has only one observation. This chain joins TRBV6-5 and TRBJ1-6; no clear D. The CDR3 runs to 13 residues. The V gene lost 8 bases and the J gene lost 9 bases, with 14 bases spanning the gap. The germline CDR1 and CDR2 sequences are MNHEY and SVGAGI. This chain's CDR3 is CASSDSEGSPLHF. The CDR3 bases are TGTGCCAGCTCCGACTCCGAAGGTTCACCCCTCCACTTT.